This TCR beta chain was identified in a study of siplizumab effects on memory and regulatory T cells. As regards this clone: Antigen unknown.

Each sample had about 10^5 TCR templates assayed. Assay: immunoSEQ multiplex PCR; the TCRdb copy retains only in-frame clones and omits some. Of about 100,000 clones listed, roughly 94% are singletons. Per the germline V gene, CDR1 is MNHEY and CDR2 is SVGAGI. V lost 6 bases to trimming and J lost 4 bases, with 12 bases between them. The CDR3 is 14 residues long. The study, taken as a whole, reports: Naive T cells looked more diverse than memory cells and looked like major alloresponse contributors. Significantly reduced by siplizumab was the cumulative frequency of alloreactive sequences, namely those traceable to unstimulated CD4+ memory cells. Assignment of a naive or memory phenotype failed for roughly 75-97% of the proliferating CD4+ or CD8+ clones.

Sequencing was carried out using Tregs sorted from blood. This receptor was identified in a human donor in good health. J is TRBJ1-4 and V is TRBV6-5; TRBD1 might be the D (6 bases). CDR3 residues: CASRHTGINEKLFF. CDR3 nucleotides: TGTGCCAGCAGACATACAGGGATTAATGAAAAACTGTTTTTT.